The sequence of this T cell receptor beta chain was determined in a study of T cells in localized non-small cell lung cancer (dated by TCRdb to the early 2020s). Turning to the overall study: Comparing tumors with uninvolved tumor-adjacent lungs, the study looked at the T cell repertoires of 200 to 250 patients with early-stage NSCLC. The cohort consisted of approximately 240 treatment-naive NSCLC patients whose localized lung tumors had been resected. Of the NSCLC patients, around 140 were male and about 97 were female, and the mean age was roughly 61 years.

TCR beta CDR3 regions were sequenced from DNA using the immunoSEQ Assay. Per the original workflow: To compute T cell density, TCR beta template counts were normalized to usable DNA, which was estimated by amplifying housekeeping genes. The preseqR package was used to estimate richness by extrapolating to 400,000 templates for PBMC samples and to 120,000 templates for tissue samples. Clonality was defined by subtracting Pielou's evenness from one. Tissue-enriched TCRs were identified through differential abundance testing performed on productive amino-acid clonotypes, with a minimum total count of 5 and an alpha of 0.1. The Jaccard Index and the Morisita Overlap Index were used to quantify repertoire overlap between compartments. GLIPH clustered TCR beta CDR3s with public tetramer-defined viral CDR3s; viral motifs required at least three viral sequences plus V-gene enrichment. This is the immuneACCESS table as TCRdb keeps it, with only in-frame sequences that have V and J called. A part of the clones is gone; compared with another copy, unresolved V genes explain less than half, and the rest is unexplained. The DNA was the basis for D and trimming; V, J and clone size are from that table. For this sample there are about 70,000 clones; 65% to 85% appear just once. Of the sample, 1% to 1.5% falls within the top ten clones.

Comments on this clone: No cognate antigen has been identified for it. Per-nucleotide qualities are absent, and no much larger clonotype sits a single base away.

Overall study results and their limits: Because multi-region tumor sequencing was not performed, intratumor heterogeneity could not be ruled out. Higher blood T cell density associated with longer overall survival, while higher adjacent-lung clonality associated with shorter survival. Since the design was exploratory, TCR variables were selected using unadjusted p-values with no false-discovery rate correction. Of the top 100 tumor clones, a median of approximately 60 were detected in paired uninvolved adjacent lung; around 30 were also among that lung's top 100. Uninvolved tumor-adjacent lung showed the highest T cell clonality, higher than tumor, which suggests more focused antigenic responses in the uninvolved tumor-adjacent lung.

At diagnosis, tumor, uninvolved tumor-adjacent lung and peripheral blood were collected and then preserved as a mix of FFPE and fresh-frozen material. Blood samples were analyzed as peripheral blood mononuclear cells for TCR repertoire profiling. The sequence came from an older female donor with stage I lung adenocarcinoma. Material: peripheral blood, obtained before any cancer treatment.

The CDR3 is CASSPALGHNEQFF. The nucleotides read TGTGCCAGCAGTCCGGCTTTGGGTCACAATGAGCAGTTCTTC. The chain couples TRBV28 to TRBJ2-1, with no confidently assigned D gene. V is shortened by 5 bases, J by 5 bases, and the region joining them spans 13 bases. The CDR3 holds 14 amino acids from the cysteine to the phenylalanine. Just CDR3 DNA is preserved here, 42 bases in frame from base 1. From the germline V gene, CDR1 is MDHEN and CDR2 is SYDVKM.